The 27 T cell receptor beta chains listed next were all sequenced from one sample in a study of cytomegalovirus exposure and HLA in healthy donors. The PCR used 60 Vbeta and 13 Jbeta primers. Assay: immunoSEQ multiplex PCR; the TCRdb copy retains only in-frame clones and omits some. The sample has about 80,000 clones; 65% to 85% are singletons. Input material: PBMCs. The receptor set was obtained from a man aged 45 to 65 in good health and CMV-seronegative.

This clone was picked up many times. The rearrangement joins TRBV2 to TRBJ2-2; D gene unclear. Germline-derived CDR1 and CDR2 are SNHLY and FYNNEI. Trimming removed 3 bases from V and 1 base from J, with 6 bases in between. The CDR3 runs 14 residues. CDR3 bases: TGTGCCAGCAGTGATTTGCGGAACACCGGGGAGCTGTTTTTT. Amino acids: CASSDLRNTGELFF. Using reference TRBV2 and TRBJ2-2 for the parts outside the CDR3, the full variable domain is EPEVTQTPSHQVTQMGQEVILRCVPISNHLYFYWYRQILGQKVEFLVSFYNNEISEKSEIFDDQFSVERPDGSNFTLKIRSTKLEDSAMYFCASSDLRNTGELFFGEGSRLTVL.

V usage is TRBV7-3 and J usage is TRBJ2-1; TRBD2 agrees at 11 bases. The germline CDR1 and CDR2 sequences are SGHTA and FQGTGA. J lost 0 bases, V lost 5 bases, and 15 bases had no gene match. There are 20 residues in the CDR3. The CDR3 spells CASSPTVWASGGHSYNEQFF. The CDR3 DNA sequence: TGTGCCAGCAGCCCTACGGTGTGGGCTAGCGGGGGGCACTCCTACAATGAGCAGTTCTTC.

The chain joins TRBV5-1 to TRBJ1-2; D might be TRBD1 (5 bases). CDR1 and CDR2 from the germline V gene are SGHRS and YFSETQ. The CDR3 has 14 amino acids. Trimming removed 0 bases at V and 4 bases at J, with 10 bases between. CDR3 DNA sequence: TGCGCCAGCAGCTTGGATGACAGTGCCTATGGCTACACCTTC. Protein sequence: CASSLDDSAYGYTF.

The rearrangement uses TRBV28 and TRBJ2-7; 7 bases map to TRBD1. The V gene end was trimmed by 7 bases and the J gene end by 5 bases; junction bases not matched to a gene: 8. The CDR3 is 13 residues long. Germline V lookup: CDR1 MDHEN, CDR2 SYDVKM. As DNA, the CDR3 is TGTGCCAGCATCAGGCCAGGGGGTGACGAGCAGTACTTC. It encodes CASIRPGGDEQYF.

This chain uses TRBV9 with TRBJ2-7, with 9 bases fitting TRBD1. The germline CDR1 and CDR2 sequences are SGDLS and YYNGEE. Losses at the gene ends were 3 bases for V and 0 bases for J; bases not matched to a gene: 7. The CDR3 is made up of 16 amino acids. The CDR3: CASSGGVGQGSYEQYF. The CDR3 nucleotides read TGTGCCAGCAGCGGGGGGGTGGGACAGGGCTCCTACGAGCAGTACTTC.

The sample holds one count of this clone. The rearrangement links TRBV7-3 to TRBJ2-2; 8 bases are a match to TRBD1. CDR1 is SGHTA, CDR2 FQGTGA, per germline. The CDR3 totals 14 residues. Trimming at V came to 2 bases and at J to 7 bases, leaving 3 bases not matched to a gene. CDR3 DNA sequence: TGTGCCAGCAGCTTACAGGGGGCCGGCGGGGAGCTGTTTTTT. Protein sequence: CASSLQGAGGELFF.

CDR3 sequence reads: CASSVAGNTEAFF. The CDR3 nucleotides read TGTGCCAGCAGCGTAGCCGGGAACACTGAAGCTTTCTTT. This chain links TRBV9 with TRBJ1-1; no definite D call. The germline V gene has CDR1 SGDLS and CDR2 YYNGEE. The CDR3 contains 13 residues. V was clipped by 0 bases and J by 1 base, with 4 bases between them.

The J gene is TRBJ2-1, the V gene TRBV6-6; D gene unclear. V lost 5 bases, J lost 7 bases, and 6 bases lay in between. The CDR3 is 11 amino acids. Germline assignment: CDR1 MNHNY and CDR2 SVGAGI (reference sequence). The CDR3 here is CASSKLNEQFF. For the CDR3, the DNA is TGTGCCAGCAGTAAACTAAATGAGCAGTTCTTC.

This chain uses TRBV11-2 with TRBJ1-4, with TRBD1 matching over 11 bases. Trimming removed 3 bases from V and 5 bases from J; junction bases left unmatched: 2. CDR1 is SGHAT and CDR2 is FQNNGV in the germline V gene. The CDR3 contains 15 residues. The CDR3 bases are TGTGCCAGCAGCTTCGGACAGGGGGCAAATGAAAAACTGTTTTTT. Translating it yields CASSFGQGANEKLFF.

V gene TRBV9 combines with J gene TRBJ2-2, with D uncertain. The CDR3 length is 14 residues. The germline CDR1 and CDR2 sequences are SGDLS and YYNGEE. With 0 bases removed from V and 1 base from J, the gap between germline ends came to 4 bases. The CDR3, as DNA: TGTGCCAGCAGCGTAGACATGAACACCGGGGAGCTGTTTTTT. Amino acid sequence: CASSVDMNTGELFF.

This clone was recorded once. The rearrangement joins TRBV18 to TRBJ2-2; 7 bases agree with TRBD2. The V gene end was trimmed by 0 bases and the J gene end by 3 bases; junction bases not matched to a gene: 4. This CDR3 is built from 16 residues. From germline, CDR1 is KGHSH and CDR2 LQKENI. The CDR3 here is CASSPPGGTDTGELFF. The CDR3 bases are TGTGCCAGCTCACCACCGGGGGGGACGGACACCGGGGAGCTGTTTTTT.

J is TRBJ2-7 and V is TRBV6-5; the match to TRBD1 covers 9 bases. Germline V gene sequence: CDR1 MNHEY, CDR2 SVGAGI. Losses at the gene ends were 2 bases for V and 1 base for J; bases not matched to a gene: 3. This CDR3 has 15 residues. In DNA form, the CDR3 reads TGTGCCAGCAGTTACAAAGACAGGGGGTCCTACGAGCAGTACTTC. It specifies CASSYKDRGSYEQYF.

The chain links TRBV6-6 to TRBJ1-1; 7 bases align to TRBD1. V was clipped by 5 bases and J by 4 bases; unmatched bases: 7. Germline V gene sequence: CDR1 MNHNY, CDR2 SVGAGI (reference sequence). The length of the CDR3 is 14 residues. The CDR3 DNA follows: TGTGCCAGCAGTCGACAGGGAGAGGGCACTGAAGCTTTCTTT. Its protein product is CASSRQGEGTEAFF.

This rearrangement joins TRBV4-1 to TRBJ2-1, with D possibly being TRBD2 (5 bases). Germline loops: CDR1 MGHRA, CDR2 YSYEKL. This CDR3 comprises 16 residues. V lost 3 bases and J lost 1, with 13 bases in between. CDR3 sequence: CASSHPPRESYNEQFF. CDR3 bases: TGCGCCAGCAGCCACCCTCCCCGGGAATCCTACAATGAGCAGTTCTTC.

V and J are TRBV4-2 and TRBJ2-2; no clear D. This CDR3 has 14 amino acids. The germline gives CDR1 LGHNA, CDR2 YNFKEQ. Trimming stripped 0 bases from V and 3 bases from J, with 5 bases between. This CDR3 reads CASSQDQDTGELFF. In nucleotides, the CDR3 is TGTGCCAGCAGCCAAGACCAGGACACCGGGGAGCTGTTTTTT.

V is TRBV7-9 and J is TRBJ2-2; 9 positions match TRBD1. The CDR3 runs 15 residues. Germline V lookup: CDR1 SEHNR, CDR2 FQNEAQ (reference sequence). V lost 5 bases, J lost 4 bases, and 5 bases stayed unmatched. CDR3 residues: CASSKPGQGTGELFF. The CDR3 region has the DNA TGTGCCAGCAGCAAACCGGGACAGGGCACCGGGGAGCTGTTTTTT. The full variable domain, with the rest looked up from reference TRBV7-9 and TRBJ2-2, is DTGVSQNPRHKITKRGQNVTFRCDPISEHNRLYWYRQTLGQGPEFLTYFQNEAQLEKSRLLSDRFSAERPKGSFSTLEIQRTEQGDSAMYLCASSKPGQGTGELFFGEGSRLTVL.

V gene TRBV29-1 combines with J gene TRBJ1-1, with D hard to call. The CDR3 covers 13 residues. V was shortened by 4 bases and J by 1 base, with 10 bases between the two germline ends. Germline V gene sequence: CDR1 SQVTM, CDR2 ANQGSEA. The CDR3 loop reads CSVAGSSNTEAFF. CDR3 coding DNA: TGCAGCGTTGCGGGGTCTTCGAACACTGAAGCTTTCTTT. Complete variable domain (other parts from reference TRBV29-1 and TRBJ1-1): SAVISQKPSRDICQRGTSLTIQCQVDSQVTMMFWYRQQPGQSLTLIATANQGSEATYESGFVIDKFPISRPNLTFSTLTVSNMSPEDSSIYLCSVAGSSNTEAFFGQGTRLTVV.

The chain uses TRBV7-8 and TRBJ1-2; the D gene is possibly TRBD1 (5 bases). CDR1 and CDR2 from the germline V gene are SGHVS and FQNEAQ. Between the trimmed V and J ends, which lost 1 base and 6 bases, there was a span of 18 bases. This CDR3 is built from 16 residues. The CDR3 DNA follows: TGTGCCAGCAGCTTAGGAGCAGGGCTAAGAGCCGATGGCTACACCTTC. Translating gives CASSLGAGLRADGYTF.

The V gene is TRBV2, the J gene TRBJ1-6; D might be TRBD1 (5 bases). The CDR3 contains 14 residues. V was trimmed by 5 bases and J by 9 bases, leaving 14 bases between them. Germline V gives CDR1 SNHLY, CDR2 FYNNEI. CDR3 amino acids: CASSPAGQGSPLHF. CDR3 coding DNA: TGTGCCAGCAGTCCCGCTGGGCAGGGTTCACCCCTCCACTTT.

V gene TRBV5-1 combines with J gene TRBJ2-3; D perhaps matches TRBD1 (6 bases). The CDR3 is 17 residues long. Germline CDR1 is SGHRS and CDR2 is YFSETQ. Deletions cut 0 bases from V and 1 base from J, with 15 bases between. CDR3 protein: CASSLGRGGSGTDTQYF. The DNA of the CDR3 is TGCGCCAGCAGCTTGGGAAGAGGGGGATCCGGCACAGATACGCAGTATTTT.

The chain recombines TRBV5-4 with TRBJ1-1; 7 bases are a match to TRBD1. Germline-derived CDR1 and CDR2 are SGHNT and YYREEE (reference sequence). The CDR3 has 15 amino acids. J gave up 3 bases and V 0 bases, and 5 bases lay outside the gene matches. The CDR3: CASSLGQGLYTEAFF. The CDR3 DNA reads TGTGCCAGCAGCTTGGGACAGGGCTTGTACACTGAAGCTTTCTTT.

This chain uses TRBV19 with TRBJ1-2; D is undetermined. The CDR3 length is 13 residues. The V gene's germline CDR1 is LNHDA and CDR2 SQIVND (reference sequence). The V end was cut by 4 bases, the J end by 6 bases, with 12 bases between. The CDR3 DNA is TGTGCCAGTAGTAGGAGGACGGACGATGGCTACACCTTC. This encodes CASSRRTDDGYTF.

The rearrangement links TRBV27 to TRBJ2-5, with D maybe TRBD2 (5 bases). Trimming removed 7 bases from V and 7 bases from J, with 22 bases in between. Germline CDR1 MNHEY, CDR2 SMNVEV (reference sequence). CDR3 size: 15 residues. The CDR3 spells CASKESGLGTGTQYF. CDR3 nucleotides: TGTGCCAGCAAGGAGAGCGGCCTTGGAACGGGGACCCAGTACTTC.

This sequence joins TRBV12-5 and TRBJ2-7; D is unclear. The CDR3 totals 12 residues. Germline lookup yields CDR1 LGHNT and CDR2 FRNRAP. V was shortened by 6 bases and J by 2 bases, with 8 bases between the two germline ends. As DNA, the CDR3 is TGTGCTAGTGGGGCGGAAACCTACGAGCAGTACTTC. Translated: CASGAETYEQYF. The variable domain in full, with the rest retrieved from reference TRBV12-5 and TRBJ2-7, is DARVTQTPRHKVTEMGQEVTMRCQPILGHNTVFWYRQTMMQGLELLAYFRNRAPLDDSGMPKDRFSAEMPDATLATLKIQPSEPRDSAVYFCASGAETYEQYFGPGTRLTVT.

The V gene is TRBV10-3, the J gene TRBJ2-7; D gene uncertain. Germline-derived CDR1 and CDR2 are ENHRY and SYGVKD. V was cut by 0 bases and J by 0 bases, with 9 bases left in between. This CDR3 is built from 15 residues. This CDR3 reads CAISESTGFSYEQYF. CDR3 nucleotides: TGTGCCATCAGTGAGTCGACGGGTTTCTCCTACGAGCAGTACTTC.

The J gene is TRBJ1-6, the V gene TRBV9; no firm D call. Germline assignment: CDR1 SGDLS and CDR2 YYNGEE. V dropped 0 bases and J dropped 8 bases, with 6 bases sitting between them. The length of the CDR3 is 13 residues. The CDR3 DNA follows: TGTGCCAGCAGCGTAGGTCCCGATTCACCCCTCCACTTT. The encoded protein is CASSVGPDSPLHF.

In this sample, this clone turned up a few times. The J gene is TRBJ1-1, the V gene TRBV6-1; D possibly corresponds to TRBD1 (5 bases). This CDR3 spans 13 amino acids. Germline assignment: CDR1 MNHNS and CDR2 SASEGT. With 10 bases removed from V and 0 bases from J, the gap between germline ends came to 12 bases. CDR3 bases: TGTGCCACCGGGGGGGTGATGAACACTGAAGCTTTCTTT. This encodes CATGGVMNTEAFF.